This entry lists 25 T cell receptor beta chains sequenced from one sample in a study of beta chain features in type 1 diabetes. Study-level points and caveats: Among patients with Type 1 diabetes, TCRB CDR3s were moderately but significantly shorter in every one of the four CD4+ subsets.

Every bit of the isolated RNA underwent reverse transcription, so sequencing read expressed TCRB transcripts. Using immunoSEQ multiplex PCR, the repertoire was profiled, and TCRdb retains in-frame clones only, with some absent. The sample holds 300,000 or so clones, 9.3% seen once. The antigens for these receptors are not known. The sequenced sample consisted of central memory CD4+ T cells from blood. The receptors stem from a man under 40 with type 1 diabetes.

The gene calls are TRBV5-4 and TRBJ2-5; 11 nucleotides line up with TRBD1. The CDR3 spans 16 residues. The germline gives CDR1 SGHNT, CDR2 YYREEE (reference sequence). Trimming at V came to 0 bases and at J to 5 bases, leaving 6 bases not matched to a gene. CDR3 nucleotide sequence: TGTGCCAGCAGCTTGGCCGGGACAGGGGGAGAGGAGACCCAGTACTTC. Residues: CASSLAGTGGEETQYF.

The chain couples TRBV7-2 to TRBJ2-5; D unclear. The germline V and J ends were trimmed by 5 bases and 5 bases, with 9 bases remaining between them. The CDR3 length is 12 residues. Germline-derived CDR1 and CDR2 are SGHTA and FQGNSA. The CDR3 here is CASSRSRETQYF. CDR3 bases: TGTGCCAGCAGCCGCAGTCGGGAGACCCAGTACTTC.

This sequence joins TRBV6-6 and TRBJ2-2; 8 nucleotides agree with TRBD1. CDR3 size: 14 residues. Per germline, CDR1 MNHNY and CDR2 SVGAGI (reference sequence). V was pared by 7 bases and J by 4 bases, with 5 bases of the junction left unmatched. DNA for the CDR3: TGTGCCAGCAATCACGACAGGGGCACCGGGGAGCTGTTTTTT. As protein: CASNHDRGTGELFF.

This clone has a count of ten or more. V is TRBV5-1 and J is TRBJ2-5; D unresolved. The CDR3 spans 13 residues. V dropped 0 bases and J dropped 5 bases, with 8 bases sitting between them. Germline loops: CDR1 SGHRS, CDR2 YFSETQ. CDR3 nucleotide sequence: TGCGCCAGCAGCTTGGGAGGCGCGGAGACCCAGTACTTC. It codes for CASSLGGAETQYF.

The table lists this clone with a few counts. The chain has TRBV6-5 and TRBJ1-2; the D gene is possibly TRBD1 (5 bases). The germline V and J ends were trimmed by 0 bases and 4 bases, with 12 bases remaining between them. This CDR3 comprises 15 residues. From germline, CDR1 is MNHEY and CDR2 SVGAGI. CDR3 sequence: CASSYSATGVYGYTF. CDR3 DNA: TGTGCCAGCAGTTACTCCGCTACAGGCGTCTATGGCTACACCTTC.

This chain links TRBV4-3 with TRBJ1-6; D is possibly TRBD1 (5 bases). Germline CDR1 is LGHNA and CDR2 is YSLEER. The CDR3 length is 15 residues. Trimming removed 3 bases at V and 9 bases at J, with 15 bases between. CDR3 loop: CASSQEAGTGSPLHF. In DNA, the CDR3 is TGCGCCAGCAGCCAGGAGGCTGGCACAGGTTCACCCCTCCACTTT.

The gene calls are TRBV30 and TRBJ1-6; D perhaps matches TRBD1 (5 bases). The germline gives CDR1 GTSNPN, CDR2 SVGIG (reference sequence). V was cut by 4 bases and J by 6 bases, with 13 bases left in between. CDR3 length: 14 amino acids. The CDR3 DNA reads TGTGCCTGGAACCTCCGGGACGGTAATTCACCCCTCCACTTT. Translating gives CAWNLRDGNSPLHF.

The chain combines TRBV5-1 with TRBJ2-2; D might be TRBD2 (6 bases). Germline V gene data show CDR1 as SGHRS and CDR2 as YFSETQ. There are 14 residues in the CDR3. The V gene lost 5 bases and the J gene lost 4 bases, with 12 bases spanning the gap. The CDR3 spells CASRGGSATGELFF. DNA for the CDR3: TGCGCCAGCAGAGGAGGGTCAGCCACCGGGGAGCTGTTTTTT.

This clone was detected only a few times. This chain uses TRBV11-2 with TRBJ1-3, with a tentative D call TRBD1 (5 bases). The V gene lost 2 bases and the J gene lost 2 bases, with 13 bases spanning the gap. The CDR3 has 16 amino acids. Germline V gives CDR1 SGHAT, CDR2 FQNNGV. DNA for the CDR3: TGTGCCAGCAGCTTATCCCCGACAGACCCTGGAAACACCATATATTTT. This gives the protein CASSLSPTDPGNTIYF.

The sample holds a few counts of this clone. The CDR3 is CASSSGEGGYTF. Written as DNA, the CDR3 is TGTGCCAGCAGCTCAGGGGAAGGTGGCTACACCTTC. The chain combines TRBV9 with TRBJ1-2, with TRBD1 as a possible D gene (6 bases). CDR1 and CDR2 from the germline V gene are SGDLS and YYNGEE. The CDR3 length is 12 residues. V was shortened by 4 bases and J by 7 bases, with 11 bases between the two germline ends.

This rearrangement joins TRBV21-1 to TRBJ2-7; the table's D call TRBD1 went unverified against the DNA. TRBV21-1 is shown as a pseudogene. The CDR3 contains 15 residues. The CDR3 region has the DNA TGTGCCAGCAGCAACCGTAGTGGGCAGCCCTACGAGCAGTACTTC. Translation: CASSNRSGQPYEQYF.

This chain links TRBV14 with TRBJ2-7, with 9 bases matching TRBD1. Germline loops: CDR1 SGHDN, CDR2 FVKESK. Germline trimming cut 4 bases from V and 9 bases from J; bases unmatched to any gene: 16. The CDR3 loop spans 16 amino acids. DNA for the CDR3: TGTGCCAGCAGCCCCCTCAGTGGGAGACAGGGGGAGGTGCAGTACTTC. It is translated as CASSPLSGRQGEVQYF.

The V and J genes are TRBV7-2 and TRBJ1-6; 9 bases align to TRBD1. CDR3 length equals 15 residues. The germline V gene encodes CDR1 SGHTA and CDR2 FQGNSA. With V trimmed by 4 bases and J by 7 bases, 5 bases remained unmatched. The CDR3 sequence: CASSSTTGGNSPLHF. The CDR3 DNA reads as TGTGCCAGCAGCTCGACGACAGGGGGGAATTCACCCCTCCACTTT. The whole variable domain, remainder taken from reference TRBV7-2 and TRBJ1-6, is GAGVSQSPSNKVTEKGKDVELRCDPISGHTALYWYRQSLGQGLEFLIYFQGNSAPDKSGLPSDRFSAERTGGSVSTLTIQRTQQEDSAVYLCASSSTTGGNSPLHFGNGTRLTVT.

The V call is TRBV10-3, the J call TRBJ2-3, with D possibly matching TRBD2 (5 bases). The CDR3 has 14 amino acids. Looked up from germline, CDR1 is ENHRY and CDR2 is SYGVKD. Between the trimmed V and J ends, which lost 4 bases and 1 base, there was a span of 9 bases. The CDR3 reads CAISGGSGTDTQYF. CDR3 bases: TGTGCCATCAGTGGAGGGTCGGGCACAGATACGCAGTATTTT.

The rearrangement links TRBV7-2 to TRBJ1-2; D uncertain. Trimming left V 5 bases short and J 2 bases short, with 12 bases between. The CDR3 has 14 amino acids. CDR1 is SGHTA and CDR2 is FQGNSA in the germline V gene. The CDR3 DNA reads TGTGCCAGCAGCAAAGACTACAGCAACTATGGCTACACCTTC. Its translation is CASSKDYSNYGYTF.

This clone has just a few counts. This rearrangement joins TRBV27 to TRBJ2-5; TRBD2 agrees at 13 bases. The CDR3 totals 17 residues. CDR1 MNHEY and CDR2 SMNVEV come from the germline V gene (reference sequence). V shed 5 bases, J shed 5 bases, and the junction held 11 bases outside the gene matches. In nucleotides, the CDR3 is TGTGCCAGCAGTCCTGGACTAGCGGGGGTAGAGGGGGAGACCCAGTACTTC. Translation: CASSPGLAGVEGETQYF.

The V and J genes are TRBV29-1 and TRBJ2-7; 12 bases agree with TRBD2. Germline V lookup: CDR1 SQVTM, CDR2 ANQGSEA. The CDR3 has 13 residues. The V gene end was trimmed by 7 bases and the J gene end by 3 bases; junction bases not matched to a gene: 4. CDR3 loop: CSGTSGDNYEQYF. The CDR3, as DNA: TGCAGCGGGACTAGCGGGGACAACTACGAGCAGTACTTC.

V gene TRBV2 combines with J gene TRBJ2-2; 8 nucleotides agree with TRBD2. Germline loops: CDR1 SNHLY, CDR2 FYNNEI. This CDR3 has 15 residues. V was clipped by 4 bases and J by 5 bases; unmatched bases: 6. The chain's CDR3 is CASSGRGGQTGELFF. The CDR3, as DNA: TGTGCCAGCAGTGGACGGGGGGGCCAGACCGGGGAGCTGTTTTTT. The whole variable domain, remainder taken from reference TRBV2 and TRBJ2-2, is EPEVTQTPSHQVTQMGQEVILRCVPISNHLYFYWYRQILGQKVEFLVSFYNNEISEKSEIFDDQFSVERPDGSNFTLKIRSTKLEDSAMYFCASSGRGGQTGELFFGEGSRLTVL.

The table lists this clone with a few counts. The chain carries TRBV18 and TRBJ1-1; a weak D match, TRBD1 (5 bases). V lost 6 bases, J lost 8 bases, and 19 bases lay in between. This CDR3 has 14 residues. Germline CDR1 reads KGHSH; CDR2 reads LQKENI. The CDR3 is CASSLTETFSEAFF. CDR3 DNA: TGTGCCAGCTCGTTGACAGAGACGTTTTCCGAAGCTTTCTTT.

The table lists this clone with a few counts. The rearrangement links TRBV29-1 to TRBJ1-2; a possible D gene is TRBD1 (6 bases). CDR3 length equals 14 residues. V was clipped by 2 bases and J by 5 bases, with 15 bases between them. Germline values: CDR1 SQVTM, CDR2 ANQGSEA. CDR3 nucleotide sequence: TGCAGCGTTGAAAGGGCAGGGGAAGGGTATGGCTACACCTTC. Translated: CSVERAGEGYGYTF. Full variable domain (remainder filled in from reference TRBV29-1 and TRBJ1-2): SAVISQKPSRDICQRGTSLTIQCQVDSQVTMMFWYRQQPGQSLTLIATANQGSEATYESGFVIDKFPISRPNLTFSTLTVSNMSPEDSSIYLCSVERAGEGYGYTFGSGTRLTVV.

This clone appeared a few times. This chain connects TRBV14 to TRBJ2-1; 14 bases align to TRBD2. Germline loops: CDR1 SGHDN, CDR2 FVKESK. CDR3 length: 16 residues. The ends lost 0 bases at V and 7 bases at J; junction bases unmatched: 2. CDR3 DNA: TGTGCCAGCAGCCAAGATAGGACTAGCGGGGGGAATGAGCAGTTCTTC. Amino acids: CASSQDRTSGGNEQFF.

The rearrangement links TRBV27 to TRBJ2-1; 12 nucleotides match TRBD2. The CDR3 sequence is 16 residues long. The germline V gene encodes CDR1 MNHEY and CDR2 SMNVEV (reference sequence). J was trimmed by 7 bases and V by 5 bases; bases with no gene match: 9. DNA for the CDR3: TGTGCCAGCAGTCCCTATACTAGCGGGGGGACTAATGAGCAGTTCTTC. The encoded protein is CASSPYTSGGTNEQFF.

The chain has TRBV5-1 and TRBJ2-3; 8 bases line up with TRBD2. The V and J ends lost 7 bases and 1 base, in that order; junction bases with no gene match: 2. Germline V CDR1 and CDR2: SGHRS, YFSETQ. The CDR3 contains 13 residues. CDR3 in amino acids: CASRSGGTDTQYF. The CDR3 DNA reads TGCGCCAGCCGTAGCGGGGGCACAGATACGCAGTATTTT.

The genes are TRBV5-1 and TRBJ1-4, with a possible D match to TRBD1 (6 bases). Trimming left V 2 bases short and J 5 bases short, with 10 bases between. The CDR3 runs to 14 residues. Germline CDR1 is SGHRS and CDR2 is YFSETQ. The CDR3 nucleotides read TGCGCCAGCAGCTTAAGACAGGCAAATGAAAAACTGTTTTTT. Translated: CASSLRQANEKLFF.

In its sample, this clone was seen many times. Additional DNA sequences in this sample encode the identical CDR3. The J gene is TRBJ2-3, the V gene TRBV5-1; D remains ambiguous. The V gene's germline CDR1 is SGHRS and CDR2 YFSETQ. CDR3 size: 14 residues. Trimming removed 2 bases from V and 2 bases from J, with 9 bases in between. CDR3 residues: CASSFGQHTDTQYF. The CDR3 DNA follows: TGCGCCAGCAGCTTCGGTCAGCACACAGATACGCAGTATTTT.